This is a list of T cell receptor beta chains from one sample in a study of blood T cell repertoires in COVID-19. The method was immunoSEQ multiplex PCR; TCRdb's version includes in-frame clones alone and lacks a portion of them. Altogether around 120,000 clones are present, over 75% being singletons, with the ten largest covering under 3%. The specimen sequenced was peripheral blood. The receptors here all came from a man aged 50 to 59 with acute or convalescent COVID-19. CDR3s include the opening cysteine and the closing phenylalanine or tryptophan.

TRBV11-2	TRBJ2-7	CASSSIGAQYEQYF
TRBV5-1	TRBJ2-7	CASSDSSGSYEQYF
TRBV6-5	TRBJ2-7	CASRLGQASYEQYF
TRBV28	TRBJ2-1	CASSLGTNPYNEQFF
TRBV11-3	TRBJ2-3	CASSLGTSGTSTDTQYF
TRBV21-1	TRBJ2-4	CASSKGAGVLPSTAKNIQYF
TRBV5-1	TRBJ2-1	CASTPPGGANEQFF
TRBV6-5	TRBJ1-2	CASSSTKGDYGYTF
TRBV28	TRBJ2-1	CASSLPAGNYNEQFF
TRBV5-4	TRBJ2-7	CASSLEGHQTSGIDYEQYF
TRBV12-3/TRBV12-4	TRBJ1-2	CASSLHRGNGYTF
TRBV5-1	TRBJ1-5	CASSLTGKGNQPQHF
TRBV3-1/TRBV3-2	TRBJ1-2	CASSQFASGVDNYGYTF
TRBV10-3	TRBJ2-3	CALSTGDTDTQYF
TRBV5-1	TRBJ1-6	CASSLAGTVGSPLHF
TRBV4-1	TRBJ2-7	CASSQTTGPYYEQYF
TRBV5-6	TRBJ1-4	CASSLLGHSTNEKLFF
TRBV2	TRBJ2-3	CASSGLKDTQYF
TRBV5-1	TRBJ2-2	CASSLKQANTGELFF
TRBV14	TRBJ2-1	CASSQDRRLAGSVSYNEQFF
TRBV14	TRBJ2-1	CASSSLTGFNEQFF
TRBV11-2	TRBJ1-1	CASSLDLRDKAFF
TRBV7-3	TRBJ2-2	CASSGNSGELFF
TRBV6-1	TRBJ2-5	CASSDSRGSETQYF
TRBV5-1	TRBJ2-7	CASSQGTSGSRIYEQYF
TRBV27	TRBJ2-3	CASRPTQGAPTDTQYF
TRBV9	TRBJ2-7	CASSVEDSSFMEQYF